Detailed here is one TCR beta chain. This sample is drawn from a study of TIL therapy for anti-PD-1-resistant metastatic lung cancer. Sequencing used immunoSEQ v3. The method was immunoSEQ multiplex PCR; TCRdb's version includes in-frame clones alone and lacks a portion of them. The data contain 57,000 or so clones, around 90% of them singletons. The time point denotes: pre-treatment sample, taken before nivolumab and TIL therapy. The V gene's germline CDR1 is SGHRS and CDR2 YFSETQ. The CDR3 is 14 amino acids. With 3 bases removed from V and 4 bases from J, the gap between germline ends came to 13 bases.

This receptor was taken from a person aged 25 to 80 with non-small cell lung cancer. Sample: blood, taken at baseline. The chain uses TRBV5-1 and TRBJ1-1, with TRBD1 as a possible D gene (6 bases). CDR3 amino acids: CASSSGGGGTEAFF. The CDR3 nucleotides read TGCGCCAGCAGCTCCGGGGGCGGGGGCACTGAAGCTTTCTTT.